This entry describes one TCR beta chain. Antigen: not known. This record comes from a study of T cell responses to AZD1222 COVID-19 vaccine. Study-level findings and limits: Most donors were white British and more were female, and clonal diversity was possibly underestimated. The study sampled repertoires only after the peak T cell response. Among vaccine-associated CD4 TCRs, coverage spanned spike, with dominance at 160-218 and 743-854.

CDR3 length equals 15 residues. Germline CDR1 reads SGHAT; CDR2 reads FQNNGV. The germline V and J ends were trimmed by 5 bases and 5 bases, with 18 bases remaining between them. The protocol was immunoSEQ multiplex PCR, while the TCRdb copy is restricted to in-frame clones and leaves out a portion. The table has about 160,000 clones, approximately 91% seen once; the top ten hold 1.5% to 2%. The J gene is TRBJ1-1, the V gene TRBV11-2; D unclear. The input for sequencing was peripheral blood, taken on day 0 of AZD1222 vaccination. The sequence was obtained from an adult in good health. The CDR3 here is CASSTLAGGGTEAFF. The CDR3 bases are TGTGCCAGCAGCACCCTCGCCGGCGGAGGGACTGAAGCTTTCTTT.